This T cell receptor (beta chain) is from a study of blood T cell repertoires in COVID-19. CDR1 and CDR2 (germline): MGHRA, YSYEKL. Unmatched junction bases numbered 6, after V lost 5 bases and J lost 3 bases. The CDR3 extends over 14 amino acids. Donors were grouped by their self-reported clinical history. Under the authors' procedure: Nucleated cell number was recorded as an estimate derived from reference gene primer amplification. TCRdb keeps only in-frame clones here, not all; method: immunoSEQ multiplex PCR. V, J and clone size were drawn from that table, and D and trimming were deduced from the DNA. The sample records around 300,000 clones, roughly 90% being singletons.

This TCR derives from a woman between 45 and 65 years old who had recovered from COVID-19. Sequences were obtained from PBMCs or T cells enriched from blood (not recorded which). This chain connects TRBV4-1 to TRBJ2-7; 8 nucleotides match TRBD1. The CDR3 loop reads CASSSLTGGYEQYF. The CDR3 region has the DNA TGCGCCAGCAGCTCCCTTACAGGGGGCTACGAGCAGTACTTC.